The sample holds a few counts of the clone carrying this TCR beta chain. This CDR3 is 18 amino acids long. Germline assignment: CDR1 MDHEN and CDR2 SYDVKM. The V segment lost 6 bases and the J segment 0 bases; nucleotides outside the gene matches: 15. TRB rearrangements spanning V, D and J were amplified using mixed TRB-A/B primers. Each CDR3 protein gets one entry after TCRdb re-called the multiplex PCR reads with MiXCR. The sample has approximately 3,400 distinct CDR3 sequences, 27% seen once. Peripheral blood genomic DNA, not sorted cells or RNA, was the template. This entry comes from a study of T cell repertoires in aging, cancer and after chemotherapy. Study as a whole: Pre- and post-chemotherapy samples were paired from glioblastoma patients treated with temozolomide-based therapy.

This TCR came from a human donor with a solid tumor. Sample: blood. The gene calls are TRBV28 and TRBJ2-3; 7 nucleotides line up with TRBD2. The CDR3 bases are TGTGCCAGCAGACCGGGGACTAACCCGAGGGCGAGCACAGATACGCAGTATTTT. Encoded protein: CASRPGTNPRASTDTQYF.